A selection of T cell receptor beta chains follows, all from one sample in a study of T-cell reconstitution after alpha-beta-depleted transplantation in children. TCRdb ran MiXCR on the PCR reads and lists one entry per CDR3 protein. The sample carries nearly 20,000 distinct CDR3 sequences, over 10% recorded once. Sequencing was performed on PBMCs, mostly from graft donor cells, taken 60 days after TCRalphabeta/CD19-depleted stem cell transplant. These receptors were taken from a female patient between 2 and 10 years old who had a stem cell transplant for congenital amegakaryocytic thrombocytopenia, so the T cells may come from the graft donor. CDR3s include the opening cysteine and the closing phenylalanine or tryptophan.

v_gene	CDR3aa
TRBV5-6	CASSLVGATYNEQFF
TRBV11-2	CASSPGTSGYNEQFF
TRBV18	CASSPTTSANSYNEQFF
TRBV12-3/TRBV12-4	CASSSPGQADNYEQYF
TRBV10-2	CASRGSYNEQFF
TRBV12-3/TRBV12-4	CASRPTGFYGYTF
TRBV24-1	CATGPGLKGHNEQFF
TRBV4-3	CASSQGGTALTPLHF
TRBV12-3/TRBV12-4	CASSLGPGQEAQPQHF
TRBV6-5	CASSLLAGEGRETQYF
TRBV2	CASTRQANTEAFF
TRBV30	CAWRQHDRVPGHDTQYF
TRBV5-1	CASSLDRNIQYF
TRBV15	CATSRARAGNTIYF
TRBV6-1	CASSSPRLGGIDEQFF
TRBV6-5	CASSYSLAGNIQYF
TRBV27	CASSFTGGNTIYF
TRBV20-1	CSASEASGANVLTF
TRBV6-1	CASSENRRGREYF
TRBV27	CASSFTGGIYGYTF
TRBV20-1	CSGLSVETQYF
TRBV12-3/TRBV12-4	CAFSLDKWTSPQGNEQFF
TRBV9	CASSPWTGGVYEQYF
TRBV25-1	CASRQGEYTEAFF
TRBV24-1	CATSDNRLADRTDTQYF
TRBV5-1	CASSLGGNRLNEQFF
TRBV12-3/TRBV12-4	CASRSGTSNTEAFF
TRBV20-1	CSARGGRADTQYF
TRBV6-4	CASSEADTGELFF
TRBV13	CASSLGNEQFF
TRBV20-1	CSAGNREGGPYGYTF
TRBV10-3	CAISDTSGSADTQYF
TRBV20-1	CSASLRDTEAFF
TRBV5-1	CASSRDYPGRTHTQYF
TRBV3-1	CASSQGLGPYEQYF
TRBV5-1	CASSQYRTSGTDTQYF
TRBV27	CASSSYGTAKNTGELFF
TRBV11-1	CASSLGRTSGSFRPGANVLTF
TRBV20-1	CSAREERLGYGYTF
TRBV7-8	CASSLAPPGTRLAGLFSYNEQFF
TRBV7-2	CASSEGGTSSHEQFF
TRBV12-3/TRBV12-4	CASSSSDPGSTEAFF
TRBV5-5	CASTSPRTDTQYF
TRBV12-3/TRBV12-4	CASSFLGLAGDQETQYF
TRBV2	CASSEGKMGANYGYTF
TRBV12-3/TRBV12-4	CASSRLYGYTF
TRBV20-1	CSARDFSTDTQYF
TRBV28	CASGGRRAFF
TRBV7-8	CASSFGGGRETQYF
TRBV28	CASSIRRMDRAPSYNEQFF
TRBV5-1	CASSPRRYNEQFF
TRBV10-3	CAISGTSGSYEQYF
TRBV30	CALPLFTSGRYNEQFF